The 15 T cell receptor beta chains below all came from one sample that was sequenced in a study of identical twins. TCRdb itself ran the 5' RACE reads through MiXCR, one entry per CDR3 protein. The sample has approximately 670,000 distinct CDR3 sequences; roughly 6% are singletons. Sequencing was carried out using naive T cells sorted from blood. The receptors derive from a man between 18 and 29 years old in good health.

This clonotype was observed at least ten times. The V gene is TRBV9, the J gene TRBJ2-1; D gene ambiguous. Germline CDR1 reads SGDLS; CDR2 reads YYNGEE. Trimming took 3 bases from V and 7 from J, leaving 17 bases between them. The CDR3 extends over 15 amino acids. The CDR3, as DNA: TGTGCCAGCAGCGATACATCCCCCGCATTAAATGAGCAGTTCTTC. This gives the protein CASSDTSPALNEQFF.

This clonotype was seen many times. This chain links TRBV5-1 with TRBJ2-7; a weak D match, TRBD1 (5 bases). The CDR3 loop spans 14 amino acids. The V and J ends lost 2 bases and 0 bases respectively, with 9 bases between them. From germline, CDR1 is SGHRS and CDR2 YFSETQ. The chain's CDR3 is CASSLHRGSYEQYV. CDR3 nucleotide sequence: TGCGCCAGCAGCTTACATAGGGGCTCCTACGAGCAGTACGTC.

This clonotype was counted ten times or more. The V and J genes are TRBV20-1 and TRBJ2-2, with TRBD2 as a possible D gene (7 bases). The germline CDR1 and CDR2 sequences are DFQATT and SNEGSKA (reference sequence). CDR3 length: 17 residues. Trimming stripped 1 base from V and 4 bases from J, with 19 bases between. Here the CDR3 DNA reads TGCAGTGCTAGAGTACCAAGGGGGGCGGGAGTCACCGGGGAGCTGTTTTTT. Translating gives CSARVPRGAGVTGELFF.

This clonotype was found a few times. CDR3 DNA sequence: TGTGCCAGCAGTGAATCGGGCGGACCGAACACCGGGGAGCTGTTTTTT. Residues: CASSESGGPNTGELFF. The chain is built from TRBV25-1 and TRBJ2-2; D unclear. From germline, CDR1 is MGHDK and CDR2 SYGVNS. The CDR3 length is 16 residues. V shed 1 base and J shed 0 bases, with 9 bases lying between them.

This clonotype was detected ten times or more. The chain links TRBV29-1 to TRBJ2-2, with TRBD1 identical over 7 bases. The CDR3 runs to 12 residues. The germline gives CDR1 SQVTM, CDR2 ANQGSEA. V lost 6 bases to trimming and J lost 6 bases; unmatched junction nucleotides: 4. The CDR3 DNA sequence: TGCAGCGTCTCCCAGGGGGCCGGGGAGCTGTTTTTT. This codes for CSVSQGAGELFF.

The chain has TRBV12-3 or TRBV12-4 and TRBJ2-2; weak D call: TRBD2 (6 bases). V was shortened by 7 bases and J by 3 bases, with 15 bases between the two germline ends. CDR3 length equals 15 residues. DNA of the CDR3: TGTGCCAGCACCCGGCGCGGGATTCACACCGGGGAGCTGTTTTTT. Its translation: CASTRRGIHTGELFF.

This clonotype was seen many times. The rearrangement uses TRBV6-5 and TRBJ2-1, with 10 nucleotides matching TRBD2. V shed 11 bases, J shed 10 bases, and the junction held 8 bases outside the gene matches. Germline values: CDR1 MNHEY, CDR2 SVGAGI. CDR3 length: 12 residues. The CDR3: CASAGTSEEQFF. The CDR3 region has the DNA TGTGCCTCCGCCGGGACTAGCGAAGAGCAGTTCTTC.

The chain carries TRBV6-1 and TRBJ2-3, with 12 nucleotides matching TRBD2. Germline CDR1 MNHNS, CDR2 SASEGT. The CDR3 runs 16 residues. Losses at the gene ends were 5 bases for V and 2 bases for J; bases not matched to a gene: 5. The DNA of the CDR3 is TGTGCCAGCAGTCCGGCTAGCGGGAGGGTCACAGATACGCAGTATTTT. This gives the protein CASSPASGRVTDTQYF.

A few counts support this clonotype. V and J are TRBV18 and TRBJ1-6; 12 bases match TRBD1. The CDR3 loop spans 16 amino acids. V lost 6 bases, J lost 6 bases, and 6 bases stayed unmatched. In germline, CDR1 is KGHSH, CDR2 LQKENI. Here the CDR3 DNA reads TGTGCCAGCTCGTTCGGGACAGGGGGCCTTAATTCACCCCTCCACTTT. It specifies CASSFGTGGLNSPLHF.

This clonotype was seen a handful of times. This chain links TRBV12-3 or TRBV12-4 with TRBJ1-6; 9 bases are shared with TRBD1. This CDR3 comprises 15 residues. The V and J ends lost 4 bases and 7 bases, in that order; junction bases with no gene match: 5. The CDR3 spells CASSSGTGKNSPLHF. The CDR3 bases are TGTGCCAGCAGTTCGGGGACAGGGAAGAATTCACCCCTCCACTTT.

This clonotype was counted a few times. V is TRBV6-5 and J is TRBJ1-3; the D is unclear. Between the trimmed V and J ends, which lost 4 bases and 8 bases, there was a span of 12 bases. Germline lookup yields CDR1 MNHEY and CDR2 SVGAGI. This CDR3 has 13 residues. The DNA of the CDR3 is TGTGCCAGCAGTTCCGGGTCTGGCGACACCATATATTTT. Residues: CASSSGSGDTIYF.

There are many counts of this clonotype. The J gene is TRBJ2-7, the V gene TRBV7-9, with D unresolved. The V and J ends lost 6 bases and 7 bases respectively, with 16 bases between them. From germline, CDR1 is SEHNR and CDR2 FQNEAQ (reference sequence). This CDR3 region has 13 residues. CDR3 in DNA: TGTGCCAGCAGGGACGGTATTCGAGTGGAGCAGTACGTC. It translates to CASRDGIRVEQYV.

As to this clonotype: This clone may be a read error of a much larger clone one base away. This chain joins TRBV5-5 and TRBJ2-3; D gene unclear. This CDR3 comprises 14 residues. Germline V gene data show CDR1 as SGHKS and CDR2 as YYEKEE (reference sequence). CDR3 protein: CARSLVTSTDTQYF. The CDR3 nucleotides read TGTGCCAGGAGCTTAGTGACTAGCACAGATACGCAGTATTTT.

The rearrangement links TRBV7-6 to TRBJ2-1, with 10 bases matching TRBD2. CDR1 SGHVS and CDR2 FNYEAQ come from the germline V gene. J lost 8 bases, V lost 1 base, and 14 bases had no gene match. The CDR3 is made up of 18 amino acids. The CDR3 DNA follows: TGTGCCAGCAGCTTAGGAGTAGTAGAACTAGCGGGAATCGATGAGCAGTTCTTC. This codes for CASSLGVVELAGIDEQFF.

This clonotype was picked up a small number of times. V is TRBV20-1 and J is TRBJ2-1, with TRBD2 identical over 8 bases. Per germline, CDR1 DFQATT and CDR2 SNEGSKA (reference sequence). CDR3 length: 16 amino acids. V shed 1 base and J 0 bases; nucleotides not matched to a gene: 5. DNA of the CDR3: TGCAGTGCTAGAGCGACGGGAGGGCCCTCCTACAATGAGCAGTTCTTC. Protein sequence: CSARATGGPSYNEQFF.